This is a list of T cell receptor beta chains from one sample in a study of blood T cell repertoires in COVID-19. Repertoires were generated with immunoSEQ multiplex PCR, while TCRdb's copy carries only in-frame clones and drops some. The sample shows around 72,000 clones, 80% to 90% of them seen only once. The sample comprised peripheral blood. Every receptor here comes from a woman between 50 and 59 years old with acute or convalescent COVID-19. CDR3s include the opening cysteine and the closing phenylalanine or tryptophan. A D gene is named only where the DNA matches it firmly. Clone size is not always given. Where it is, it says once, few, many or a class for expanded clones.

>TRBJ1-2|TRBV14|TRBD1|.
CASSRRSRDSSPYGYTF
TGTGCCAGCAGCCGTAGGTCCAGGGACAGTTCCCCCTATGGCTACACCTTC
>TRBJ1-4|TRBV4-2|.|.
CASSQSGGAGEKLFF
TGTGCCAGCAGCCAGTCGGGGGGGGCTGGTGAAAAACTGTTTTTT
>TRBJ1-6|TRBV9|.|.
CASSAPSAGAPLHF
TGTGCCAGCAGCGCCCCTTCGGCCGGGGCACCCCTCCACTTT
>TRBJ1-1|TRBV4-2|.|.
CASSQVGGIEAFF
TGTGCCAGCAGCCAAGTTGGGGGCATTGAAGCTTTCTTT
>TRBJ1-5|TRBV12-3/TRBV12-4|.|.
CASSYSNQPQHF
TGTGCCAGCAGTTATTCTAATCAGCCCCAGCATTTT
>TRBJ2-2|TRBV2|.|.
CASGAAGARTGELFF
TGTGCCAGCGGGGCGGCGGGGGCCAGGACCGGGGAGCTGTTTTTT
>TRBJ1-3|TRBV3-1/TRBV3-2|.|.
CASSPYGDTIYF
TGTGCCAGCAGCCCGTACGGAGACACCATATATTTT
>TRBJ1-5|TRBV19|.|.
CASSLFGGSYSNQPQHF
TGTGCCAGTAGTCTTTTTGGCGGATCTTATAGCAATCAGCCCCAGCATTTT
>TRBJ2-1|TRBV18|.|.
CASSPRSNYNEQFF
TGTGCCAGCTCACCACGTTCCAACTACAATGAGCAGTTCTTC
>TRBJ2-7|TRBV6-5|TRBD1|.
CASSYSGQGNEQYF
TGTGCCAGCAGTTACTCTGGACAGGGGAACGAGCAGTACTTC
>TRBJ1-6|TRBV28|TRBD1|.
CASSPVGQGNSPLHF
TGTGCCAGCAGTCCTGTCGGACAGGGAAATTCACCCCTCCACTTT
>TRBJ1-4|TRBV6-1|.|.
CASSERPASGGKLFF
TGTGCCAGCAGTGAAAGGCCCGCCTCGGGGGGAAAACTGTTTTTT
>TRBJ1-2|TRBV25-1|TRBD1|few
CASSGGTGGPAGYTF
TGTGCCAGCAGTGGGGGGACAGGGGGACCCGCGGGCTACACCTTC
>TRBJ1-1|TRBV5-4|.|.
CASSLKQARNTEAFF
TGTGCCAGCAGCTTGAAGCAGGCCCGGAACACTGAAGCTTTCTTT
>TRBJ2-1|TRBV12-3/TRBV12-4|.|.
CASSLRIDEQFF
TGTGCCAGCAGTTTGCGTATCGATGAGCAGTTCTTC
>TRBJ1-6|TRBV4-2|TRBD1|.
CASSPTFRDSDSPLHF
TGTGCCAGCAGCCCGACATTCCGGGACAGCGATTCACCCCTCCACTTT
>TRBJ2-3|TRBV2|.|.
CASSELQITDTQYF
TGTGCCAGCAGTGAACTCCAGATCACAGATACGCAGTATTTT
>TRBJ1-2|TRBV19|TRBD1|.
CASSAGTGGYGYTF
TGTGCCAGTAGTGCCGGGACAGGGGGCTATGGCTACACCTTC
>TRBJ1-3|TRBV2|TRBD1|.
CASSDGTGVGNTIYF
TGTGCCAGCAGTGATGGGACAGGGGTTGGAAACACCATATATTTT
>TRBJ1-6|TRBV5-1|TRBD1|.
CASSAGTVNSPLHF
TGCGCCAGCAGCGCCGGGACAGTTAATTCACCCCTCCACTTT
>TRBJ2-1|TRBV6-7|.|.
CASSYSIPLTGRPYNEQFF
TGTGCCAGCAGTTACTCCATACCTTTGACAGGGAGGCCCTACAATGAGCAGTTCTTC
>TRBJ2-1|TRBV18|TRBD2|once
CASSRLAGGTDEQFF
TGTGCCAGCTCACGGCTAGCGGGGGGGACAGATGAGCAGTTCTTC
>TRBJ2-1|TRBV20-1|.|.
CSASPAEGPHNEQFF
TGCAGTGCTAGTCCTGCGGAGGGGCCCCACAATGAGCAGTTCTTC
>TRBJ1-1|TRBV24-1|.|.
CATSSTGTANTEAFF
TGTGCCACCAGTTCCACAGGGACGGCGAACACTGAAGCTTTCTTT
>TRBJ2-7|TRBV19|TRBD1|.
CATKGQGNEQYF
TGTGCCACCAAAGGACAGGGGAACGAGCAGTACTTC
>TRBJ1-5|TRBV30|TRBD1|.
CAWSSDTGGQPQHF
TGTGCCTGGAGTTCCGATACAGGGGGGCAGCCCCAGCATTTT
>TRBJ1-4|TRBV2|TRBD1|.
CASRAQGANEKLFF
TGTGCCAGCAGGGCTCAGGGGGCTAATGAAAAACTGTTTTTT
>TRBJ1-6|TRBV5-4|.|few
CASSLNRVFNSPLHF
TGTGCCAGCAGCTTGAACAGGGTCTTTAATTCACCCCTCCACTTT
>TRBJ2-7|TRBV4-1|TRBD1|.
CASSRGTGTYEQYF
TGCGCCAGCAGCCGGGGGACAGGGACCTACGAGCAGTACTTC
>TRBJ2-1|TRBV14|.|.
CASSQDWGHVYNEQFF
TGTGCCAGCAGCCAAGATTGGGGACATGTCTACAATGAGCAGTTCTTC
>TRBJ1-3|TRBV5-4|.|.
CASSFGQNPGNTIYF
TGTGCCAGCAGCTTTGGACAGAACCCTGGAAACACCATATATTTT
>TRBJ2-5|TRBV2|.|.
CASSESTVVGETQYF
TGTGCCAGCAGTGAATCGACAGTCGTTGGGGAGACCCAGTACTTC
>TRBJ2-3|TRBV29-1|.|.
CSGKGGENTDTQYF
TGCAGCGGGAAAGGAGGAGAAAACACAGATACGCAGTATTTT
>TRBJ1-5|TRBV10-3|.|.
CAISEPNQPQHF
TGTGCCATCAGTGAGCCGAATCAGCCCCAGCATTTT
>TRBJ1-5|TRBV30|.|.
CAWRSQLDNQPQHF
TGTGCCTGGAGGTCCCAACTAGACAATCAGCCCCAGCATTTT
>TRBJ2-5|TRBV28|TRBD1|.
CASSSGGQGYRETQYF
TGTGCCAGCAGTTCGGGGGGACAGGGGTATAGAGAGACCCAGTACTTC
>TRBJ2-1|TRBV7-9|TRBD2|.
CASRTGLAGNEQFF
TGTGCCAGCAGGACGGGACTAGCGGGAAATGAGCAGTTCTTC